A single sample gave rise to the 11 T cell receptor beta chains below, sequenced in a study of T cells in Graves' hyperthyroidism and ophthalmopathy. RNA transcripts were the template for amplifying TCR beta CDR3 regions. A set of HTBI primers served as the primers for a first-round RT-PCR of the TCR CDR3. TCRdb passed the multiplex PCR reads through MiXCR, listing each CDR3 protein once. The data show 500,000 to 750,000 distinct CDR3 sequences, 14% seen once. Sequenced: blood. The receptors stem from a young woman with Graves' ophthalmopathy.

This clonotype was seen many times. The CDR3 DNA reads as TGTGCCAGCAGGGACGGGACAGGGGCTTACGAGCAGTACTTC. This encodes CASRDGTGAYEQYF. The J gene is TRBJ2-7, the V gene TRBV6-1, with TRBD1 matching 10 bases. Germline assignment: CDR1 MNHNS and CDR2 SASEGT. V shed 6 bases, J shed 4 bases, and the junction held 6 bases outside the gene matches. This CDR3 region has 14 residues.

This clonotype was observed a few times. The chain combines TRBV27 with TRBJ1-2; weak D call: TRBD1 (5 bases). Deletions cut 7 bases from V and 9 bases from J, with 18 bases between. The CDR3 is 13 residues long. Germline CDR1 and CDR2: MNHEY and SMNVEV (reference sequence). CDR3: CASTSRQGSSYTF. The CDR3 nucleotides read TGTGCCAGCACCTCGCGTCAGGGTTCGAGCTACACCTTC.

This clonotype showed up many times. This chain connects TRBV27 to TRBJ2-1; TRBD1 matches at 7 bases. V lost 6 bases and J lost 10; bases outside the gene matches: 12. The CDR3 is 14 amino acids. The V gene's germline CDR1 is MNHEY and CDR2 SMNVEV (reference sequence). For the CDR3, the DNA is TGTGCCAGCAGCCCCGGGACCAGGGGGATCGAGCAGTTCTTC. Its protein is CASSPGTRGIEQFF.

This clonotype was counted ten times or more. This chain links TRBV20-1 with TRBJ2-7; 10 nucleotides align to TRBD2. Germline CDR1 and CDR2: DFQATT and SNEGSKA (reference sequence). V shed 7 bases and J 3 bases; nucleotides not matched to a gene: 6. The length of the CDR3 is 13 residues. This CDR3 reads CSVRSGRGYEQYF. The CDR3 nucleotides read TGCAGTGTTCGAAGCGGGAGGGGCTACGAGCAGTACTTC.

The J gene is TRBJ2-3, the V gene TRBV20-1; 9 bases map to TRBD2. The CDR3 consists of 17 residues. Germline-derived CDR1 and CDR2 are DFQATT and SNEGSKA (reference sequence). The ends lost 4 bases at V and 4 bases at J; junction bases unmatched: 15. For the CDR3, the DNA is TGCAGTGCTAATCTAGCGGGATTGAGGAGAAGCGCAGATACGCAGTATTTT. Its protein is CSANLAGLRRSADTQYF.

This clonotype was counted many times. The chain couples TRBV6-1 to TRBJ2-5; 8 positions agree with TRBD2. This CDR3 spans 15 amino acids. Looked up from germline, CDR1 is MNHNS and CDR2 is SASEGT. V shed 5 bases, J shed 1 base, and the junction held 6 bases outside the gene matches. The CDR3 protein is CASSYGGVLQETQYF. In nucleotides, the CDR3 is TGTGCCAGCAGTTACGGGGGGGTCCTCCAAGAGACCCAGTACTTC.

The chain joins TRBV9 to TRBJ2-1, with TRBD2 matching over 10 bases. The CDR3 contains 17 residues. Germline trimming cut 3 bases from V and 3 bases from J; bases unmatched to any gene: 9. Germline CDR1 SGDLS, CDR2 YYNGEE. CDR3 nucleotides: TGTGCCAGCAGCGAGCTCGGGACTAGCGCTGTCTACAATGAGCAGTTCTTC. This sequence encodes CASSELGTSAVYNEQFF. The variable domain in full, completed from reference TRBV9 and TRBJ2-1, reads DSGVTQTPKHLITATGQRVTLRCSPRSGDLSVYWYQQSLDQGLQFLIQYYNGEERAKGNILERFSAQQFPDLHSELNLSSLELGDSALYFCASSELGTSAVYNEQFFGPGTRLTVL.

The chain joins TRBV5-4 to TRBJ2-2; D possibly corresponds to TRBD1 (5 bases). Germline loops: CDR1 SGHNT, CDR2 YYREEE (reference sequence). The CDR3 contains 15 residues. V dropped 5 bases and J dropped 5 bases, with 16 bases sitting between them. In DNA form, the CDR3 reads TGTGCCAGCAGGCTACCAGGGATACGAACCGGGGAGCTGTTTTTT. This sequence encodes CASRLPGIRTGELFF.

This clonotype was picked up many times. J is TRBJ2-7 and V is TRBV28, with 9 bases that match TRBD1. The germline gives CDR1 MDHEN, CDR2 SYDVKM. V gave up 6 bases and J gave up 5 bases; unmatched junction bases: 11. The CDR3 spans 15 residues. This CDR3 reads CASSSGGQGSHEQYF. The CDR3 DNA is TGTGCCAGCAGCTCAGGGGGACAGGGTAGCCACGAGCAGTACTTC.

This clonotype has a count of ten or more. The V and J genes are TRBV5-1 and TRBJ2-3; D uncertain. The CDR3 runs to 13 residues. Germline V lookup: CDR1 SGHRS, CDR2 YFSETQ. With 4 bases removed from V and 4 bases from J, the gap between germline ends came to 10 bases. The CDR3: CASSDVRADTQYF. CDR3 bases: TGCGCCAGCAGCGACGTTCGAGCAGATACGCAGTATTTT.

To note about this clonotype: This sequence may be a read error, since a much larger clone differs from it by one base. The rearrangement links TRBV12-3 or TRBV12-4 to TRBJ2-7; TRBD1 aligns across 8 bases. The CDR3 length is 13 residues. The CDR3 bases are TGTGCCAGCAGTCTACAGGGGGTCCACGAGCAGTGCTTC. As protein: CASSLQGVHEQCF.